The 8 T cell receptor beta chains below come from one sample, sequenced in a study of cytomegalovirus exposure and HLA in healthy donors. PCR employed 60 Vbeta and 13 Jbeta primers. Profiled with immunoSEQ multiplex PCR; TCRdb holds only in-frame clones, not every one. This table holds around 150,000 clones, 55% to 80% found once. Sequencing was performed on PBMCs. Source of these receptors: a woman in her thirties or forties in good health and CMV-seronegative.

The chain links TRBV5-1 to TRBJ1-6; no firm D call. The CDR3 is 13 amino acids. V was pared by 2 bases and J by 8 bases, with 8 bases between. Germline V gene lookup returns CDR1 SGHRS and CDR2 YFSETQ. The CDR3 reads CASSFNGDSPLHF. Here the CDR3 DNA reads TGCGCCAGCAGCTTCAACGGGGATTCACCCCTCCACTTT.

The chain couples TRBV27 to TRBJ2-1; tentatively, D is TRBD2 (6 bases). V shed 6 bases and J shed 12 bases, with 18 bases lying between them. This CDR3 has 13 residues. The germline V gene has CDR1 MNHEY and CDR2 SMNVEV (reference sequence). The CDR3 DNA reads TGTGCCAGCAGCCCCGGGACTTTCCTAGGGCAGTTCTTC. Protein: CASSPGTFLGQFF.

The rearrangement links TRBV6-5 to TRBJ1-1; D gene unclear. From germline, CDR1 is MNHEY and CDR2 SVGAGI. V was trimmed by 0 bases and J by 1 base, leaving 6 bases between them. The length of the CDR3 is 14 residues. This CDR3 reads CASSYSRWNTEAFF. The CDR3 region has the DNA TGTGCCAGCAGTTACTCGAGGTGGAACACTGAAGCTTTCTTT.

This clone was counted between two and nine times. The chain employs TRBV7-2 and TRBJ1-2; D unresolved. The CDR3 spans 15 residues. The V gene's germline CDR1 is SGHTA and CDR2 FQGNSA. Trimming removed 0 bases from V and 0 bases from J, with 8 bases in between. For the CDR3, the DNA is TGTGCCAGCAGCTTAGCTGGGCCGTCTAACTATGGCTACACCTTC. Protein product: CASSLAGPSNYGYTF.

The V gene is TRBV9, the J gene TRBJ2-2; 10 bases fit TRBD2. The length of the CDR3 is 16 residues. Unmatched junction bases numbered 4, after V lost 4 bases and J lost 1 base. Germline V gene lookup returns CDR1 SGDLS and CDR2 YYNGEE. The CDR3 loop is CASSFRLAGNTGELFF. The DNA for the CDR3 is TGTGCCAGCAGCTTCAGACTAGCGGGGAACACCGGGGAGCTGTTTTTT.

This clone has just a few counts. The chain joins TRBV11-2 to TRBJ1-6; 7 nucleotides agree with TRBD1. This CDR3 region has 16 residues. Unmatched junction bases numbered 4, after V lost 1 base and J lost 4 bases. CDR1 and CDR2 (germline): SGHAT, FQNNGV. The CDR3: CASSLGGQAYNSPLHF. DNA of the CDR3: TGTGCCAGCAGCTTAGGCGGACAGGCGTATAATTCACCCCTCCACTTT.

The V gene is TRBV11-1, the J gene TRBJ1-1; possibly TRBD1 for D (5 bases). Germline V lookup: CDR1 SGHAT, CDR2 FQDESV (reference sequence). Trimming stripped 5 bases from V and 7 bases from J, with 20 bases between. The length of the CDR3 is 15 residues. CDR3 bases: TGTGCCAGCAGCCCCCTGTCGGGGGGTCGGGGTGAAGCTTTCTTT. Protein sequence: CASSPLSGGRGEAFF. Filled out from reference TRBV11-1 and TRBJ1-1, the complete variable domain reads EAEVAQSPRYKITEKSQAVAFWCDPISGHATLYWYRQILGQGPELLVQFQDESVVDDSQLPKDRFSAERLKGVDSTLKIQPAELGDSAMYLCASSPLSGGRGEAFFGQGTRLTVV.

The J gene is TRBJ1-6, the V gene TRBV6-1; D is uncertain. The germline V gene encodes CDR1 MNHNS and CDR2 SASEGT. Trimming removed 8 bases at V and 8 bases at J, with 13 bases between. This CDR3 is built from 13 residues. The CDR3 loop reads CASRTVHDSPLHF. CDR3 in DNA: TGTGCCAGCCGTACGGTTCACGATTCACCCCTCCACTTT.